Listed below are T cell receptor beta chains from one sample, sequenced in a study of blood T cell repertoires in COVID-19. Repertoires were generated with immunoSEQ multiplex PCR, while TCRdb's copy carries only in-frame clones and drops some. The data contain about 350,000 clones, roughly 84% of them seen just once; the ten biggest clones take up approximately 1%. Sequenced: PBMCs or T cells enriched from blood (not recorded which). These receptors were collected from a woman aged 25 to 39 who had recovered from COVID-19. CDR3s include the opening cysteine and the closing phenylalanine or tryptophan. Rows give clone size only sometimes, using once, few, many, or a class for an expanded clone.

cdr3_length: 16; j_call: TRBJ1-1; clone_size: NA; v_call: TRBV15; cdr3_aa: CATSRVSGRWNTEAFF
cdr3_length: 11; j_call: TRBJ1-1; clone_size: NA; v_call: TRBV6-5; cdr3_aa: CASRINTEAFF
cdr3_length: 14; j_call: TRBJ1-3; clone_size: once; v_call: TRBV5-1; cdr3_aa: CASSLQGIGNTIYF
cdr3_length: 16; j_call: TRBJ1-6; clone_size: NA; v_call: TRBV6-6; cdr3_aa: CASSFNTVRGNSPLHF
cdr3_length: 15; j_call: TRBJ1-1; clone_size: NA; v_call: TRBV20-1; cdr3_aa: CSASRQGSMNTEAFF
cdr3_length: 16; j_call: TRBJ1-1; clone_size: NA; v_call: TRBV2; cdr3_aa: CASSEALPGGNTEAFF
cdr3_length: 12; j_call: TRBJ1-1; clone_size: once; v_call: TRBV15; cdr3_aa: CATSREATEAFF
cdr3_length: 15; j_call: TRBJ2-2; clone_size: NA; v_call: TRBV6-5; cdr3_aa: CASSRGGLASGELFF
cdr3_length: 17; j_call: TRBJ2-7; clone_size: few; v_call: TRBV6-2/TRBV6-3; cdr3_aa: CASSYSSTSELNYEQYF
cdr3_length: 16; j_call: TRBJ1-3; clone_size: NA; v_call: TRBV24-1; cdr3_aa: CATSDSKTGFGNTIYF